Given below is one T cell receptor (beta chain) in context. The repertoire was sequenced with immunoSEQ multiplex PCR; TCRdb's copy has only in-frame clones and lacks some. The table shows around 85,000 clones, with roughly 91% occurring only once. The data belong to a study of control samples from healthy donors and cancer patients. This CDR3 region has 12 residues. Between the trimmed V and J ends, which lost 3 bases and 1 base, there was a span of 5 bases. Looked up from germline, CDR1 is SGHRS and CDR2 is YFSETQ. V and J are TRBV5-1 and TRBJ2-7; the D is unclear. The TCR sequence derives from an older woman in good health. Sequencing was done on a sample of blood. CDR3 region: CASSSGSYEQYF. The DNA of the CDR3 is TGCGCCAGCAGCTCTGGGTCCTACGAGCAGTACTTC.